These T cell receptor beta chains were read from a single sample in a study of shared clonotypes between healthy human individuals. Data came from immunoSEQ multiplex PCR; TCRdb stores just in-frame clones and leaves some out. The table includes approximately 2,200,000 clones, roughly 91% detected once. Sequencing used naive CD8+ T cells from PBMCs. The source is a man between 18 and 35 years old in good health. Some clones in this sample may be carry-over from other donors' samples. Each CDR3 is given with its conserved first and last residue. The order of the fields is CDR3 DNA, CDR3 protein, D gene, V gene, clone size, J gene. The D gene is left open where the match is weak. Clone sizes are given selectively: once, few, many, or a class where the clone is expanded.

CDR3nt: TGTGCCAGCAGCGTAGGACAAAGGGCCGACTACGAGCAGTACTTC
CDR3aa: CASSVGQRADYEQYF
d_gene: -
v_gene: TRBV9
abundance: -
j_gene: TRBJ2-7

CDR3nt: TGTGCCAGCAGCTTAGCGCCCGGACCATACAATGAGCAGTTCTTC
CDR3aa: CASSLAPGPYNEQFF
d_gene: -
v_gene: TRBV7-7
abundance: -
j_gene: TRBJ2-1

CDR3nt: TGTGCCAGCAGACACAGGGGGCAGGCTAATGAAAAACTGTTTTTT
CDR3aa: CASRHRGQANEKLFF
d_gene: TRBD1
v_gene: TRBV6-6
abundance: -
j_gene: TRBJ1-4

CDR3nt: TGTGCCAGCAGTTTAGTTGGAACTGGTCAGCCCCAGCATTTT
CDR3aa: CASSLVGTGQPQHF
d_gene: -
v_gene: TRBV27
abundance: once
j_gene: TRBJ1-5

CDR3nt: TGTGCCAGCAGTGACGGGGCAGCCTATGGCTACACCTTC
CDR3aa: CASSDGAAYGYTF
d_gene: -
v_gene: TRBV6-5
abundance: -
j_gene: TRBJ1-2

CDR3nt: TGTGCCAGCAGCCTGGGACTTGGGACAATCAATGAGCAGTTCTTC
CDR3aa: CASSLGLGTINEQFF
d_gene: -
v_gene: TRBV7-3
abundance: -
j_gene: TRBJ2-1

CDR3nt: TGCGCCAGCAGCCCTAAAGACAGGGAATCCTACGAGCAGTACTTC
CDR3aa: CASSPKDRESYEQYF
d_gene: TRBD1
v_gene: TRBV4-1
abundance: -
j_gene: TRBJ2-7

CDR3nt: TGTGCCAGCAGCCCCTGGGAGGGAGGTGAGACCCAGTACTTC
CDR3aa: CASSPWEGGETQYF
d_gene: TRBD2
v_gene: TRBV13
abundance: -
j_gene: TRBJ2-5

CDR3nt: TGTGCCACCAGCAGAGGCCTGAGCACAGATACGCAGTATTTT
CDR3aa: CATSRGLSTDTQYF
d_gene: -
v_gene: TRBV15
abundance: -
j_gene: TRBJ2-3

CDR3nt: TGTGCCAGTAGTATAGATCAAGGTCTCAATGAGCAGTTCTTC
CDR3aa: CASSIDQGLNEQFF
d_gene: -
v_gene: TRBV19
abundance: -
j_gene: TRBJ2-1

CDR3nt: TGTGCCAGCAGTTTATTCCCGGCATTGACGGATAGCAATCAGCCCCAGCATTTT
CDR3aa: CASSLFPALTDSNQPQHF
d_gene: -
v_gene: TRBV27
abundance: -
j_gene: TRBJ1-5

CDR3nt: TGTGCCAGCAGCGCTTGGGTTGGACACTCCGGGGAGCTGTTTTTT
CDR3aa: CASSAWVGHSGELFF
d_gene: -
v_gene: TRBV7-9
abundance: -
j_gene: TRBJ2-2

CDR3nt: TGCGCCAGCAGTCATAGCGGGAACCCTTCCCGCGGCACTGGGGCCAACGTCCTGACTTTC
CDR3aa: CASSHSGNPSRGTGANVLTF
d_gene: TRBD2
v_gene: TRBV4-1
abundance: -
j_gene: TRBJ2-6

CDR3nt: TGTGCCTGGAGTTTCGTGGGAGGAGGGGAGACCCAGTACTTC
CDR3aa: CAWSFVGGGETQYF
d_gene: -
v_gene: TRBV30
abundance: -
j_gene: TRBJ2-5

CDR3nt: TGTGCCAGCAGTGACCGTAGCCGGGGCACTGAAGCTTTCTTT
CDR3aa: CASSDRSRGTEAFF
d_gene: -
v_gene: TRBV28
abundance: once
j_gene: TRBJ1-1

CDR3nt: TGTGCCAGCAGTTTATTCCCCTCGGAAGGGAGAGATACGCAGTATTTT
CDR3aa: CASSLFPSEGRDTQYF
d_gene: -
v_gene: TRBV27
abundance: once
j_gene: TRBJ2-3

CDR3nt: TGTGCCAGCAGCTTTGGCGGGGAGGAATCCTACGAGCAGTACTTC
CDR3aa: CASSFGGEESYEQYF
d_gene: -
v_gene: TRBV5-6
abundance: -
j_gene: TRBJ2-7

CDR3nt: TGTGCCAGCAGCTTAGTTGGGACGGCCTACGAGCAGTACTTC
CDR3aa: CASSLVGTAYEQYF
d_gene: -
v_gene: TRBV11-2
abundance: -
j_gene: TRBJ2-7

CDR3nt: TGTGCCAGCAGTCAAGGGGTACAGGGGGCATATGAGGGCTATGGCTACACCTTC
CDR3aa: CASSQGVQGAYEGYGYTF
d_gene: TRBD1
v_gene: TRBV6-1
abundance: -
j_gene: TRBJ1-2

CDR3nt: TGTGCCAGCAGACCCGGGACCCTAAGCTCCTACGAGCAGTACTTC
CDR3aa: CASRPGTLSSYEQYF
d_gene: -
v_gene: TRBV7-6
abundance: -
j_gene: TRBJ2-7

CDR3nt: TGCAGCGCCGAACAGGGGGCGAATGAGCAGTTCTTC
CDR3aa: CSAEQGANEQFF
d_gene: TRBD1
v_gene: TRBV29-1
abundance: -
j_gene: TRBJ2-1

CDR3nt: TGCGCCAGCAGCCAAGAAAGGGCTTCCTATGAAAAACTGTTTTTT
CDR3aa: CASSQERASYEKLFF
d_gene: -
v_gene: TRBV4-3
abundance: -
j_gene: TRBJ1-4

CDR3nt: TGTGCCAGTAGGACGGAAGGGGGCCACACCTTC
CDR3aa: CASRTEGGHTF
d_gene: TRBD1
v_gene: TRBV19
abundance: once
j_gene: TRBJ1-2

CDR3nt: TGTGCCAGCAGCTCCCGCGGGAGTGTCTACGAGCAGTACTTC
CDR3aa: CASSSRGSVYEQYF
d_gene: TRBD2
v_gene: TRBV7-2
abundance: -
j_gene: TRBJ2-7

CDR3nt: TGTGCCAGCTCACCAGGGCCAGCGGTCCGGGATACGCAGTATTTT
CDR3aa: CASSPGPAVRDTQYF
d_gene: -
v_gene: TRBV18
abundance: -
j_gene: TRBJ2-3

CDR3nt: TGTGCCAGCAGCTCGCCGGGCAATGAGCAGTTCTTC
CDR3aa: CASSSPGNEQFF
d_gene: -
v_gene: TRBV5-6
abundance: -
j_gene: TRBJ2-1

CDR3nt: TGTGCCAGCAGCTGGACTACAACCTACAATGAGCAGTTCTTC
CDR3aa: CASSWTTTYNEQFF
d_gene: -
v_gene: TRBV7-9
abundance: -
j_gene: TRBJ2-1

CDR3nt: TGTGCCAGTAGTATAGATCTTAAGGGCAACACAAAACTGTTTTTT
CDR3aa: CASSIDLKGNTKLFF
d_gene: -
v_gene: TRBV19
abundance: -
j_gene: TRBJ1-4

CDR3nt: TGCGCCAGCAGCCAAGAGGAGCGGGAGGGAGATGAGCAGTTCTTC
CDR3aa: CASSQEEREGDEQFF
d_gene: TRBD2
v_gene: TRBV4-3
abundance: -
j_gene: TRBJ2-1

CDR3nt: TGTGCCAGCAGAAACTGGACTCCCTACGAGCAGTACTTC
CDR3aa: CASRNWTPYEQYF
d_gene: -
v_gene: TRBV27
abundance: -
j_gene: TRBJ2-7

CDR3nt: TGTGCCTGGAGTGTAGGGACTAGCGGGAGTCATGAGCAGTTCTTC
CDR3aa: CAWSVGTSGSHEQFF
d_gene: TRBD2
v_gene: TRBV30
abundance: -
j_gene: TRBJ2-1

CDR3nt: TGTGCCATCAGTGAGTCGGGGACAGGGGGCACTGAAGCTTTCTTT
CDR3aa: CAISESGTGGTEAFF
d_gene: TRBD1
v_gene: TRBV10-3
abundance: -
j_gene: TRBJ1-1

CDR3nt: TGTGCCAGCAGCTTAGGCTATCAGCCCCAGCATTTT
CDR3aa: CASSLGYQPQHF
d_gene: -
v_gene: TRBV7-7
abundance: -
j_gene: TRBJ1-5

CDR3nt: TGTGCCACCAGCAATGCGCTAGGACGATACACCGGGGAGCTGTTTTTT
CDR3aa: CATSNALGRYTGELFF
d_gene: -
v_gene: TRBV15
abundance: -
j_gene: TRBJ2-2

CDR3nt: TGTGCCAGCAGGTATGCTGGGCCCGGGGAGCTGTTTTTT
CDR3aa: CASRYAGPGELFF
d_gene: -
v_gene: TRBV28
abundance: -
j_gene: TRBJ2-2

CDR3nt: TGTGCCATCAGTGACGGGCTTGATTTGAAGACCCAGTACTTC
CDR3aa: CAISDGLDLKTQYF
d_gene: -
v_gene: TRBV10-3
abundance: -
j_gene: TRBJ2-5

CDR3nt: TGTGCCACCTCCGGGGACTCCTACAATGAGCAGTTCTTC
CDR3aa: CATSGDSYNEQFF
d_gene: -
v_gene: TRBV27
abundance: -
j_gene: TRBJ2-1

CDR3nt: TGTGCCAGCAGCTTAGGGGACAGGGGCCGGTACGAGCAGTACTTC
CDR3aa: CASSLGDRGRYEQYF
d_gene: TRBD1
v_gene: TRBV7-9
abundance: -
j_gene: TRBJ2-7

CDR3nt: TGTGCCAGCGAGGCCCCCGGAGATACGCAGTATTTT
CDR3aa: CASEAPGDTQYF
d_gene: -
v_gene: TRBV28
abundance: -
j_gene: TRBJ2-3

CDR3nt: TGTGCCAGCAGCTTTGGAGGGGCTAGCACAGATACGCAGTATTTT
CDR3aa: CASSFGGASTDTQYF
d_gene: -
v_gene: TRBV7-9
abundance: -
j_gene: TRBJ2-3

CDR3nt: TGCGCCACGCTAAACGGGGGGGAGCAGTTCTTC
CDR3aa: CATLNGGEQFF
d_gene: TRBD2
v_gene: TRBV10-2
abundance: few
j_gene: TRBJ2-1

CDR3nt: TGTGCCAGCAGTGAAGGGATGGCAGTTCAGCCCCAGCATTTT
CDR3aa: CASSEGMAVQPQHF
d_gene: -
v_gene: TRBV6-1
abundance: -
j_gene: TRBJ1-5

CDR3nt: TGTGCCAGCAGCCAGTGGGCAGTTGGAAACACCATATATTTT
CDR3aa: CASSQWAVGNTIYF
d_gene: -
v_gene: TRBV5-4
abundance: -
j_gene: TRBJ1-3

CDR3nt: TGTGCCAGCAGTGAAGCCACAGGGTACGGAAACACCATATATTTT
CDR3aa: CASSEATGYGNTIYF
d_gene: -
v_gene: TRBV6-1
abundance: -
j_gene: TRBJ1-3

CDR3nt: TGTGCCAGCAGTTTAGGCACAGGGGACGAGCAGTACTTC
CDR3aa: CASSLGTGDEQYF
d_gene: TRBD1
v_gene: TRBV27
abundance: -
j_gene: TRBJ2-7

CDR3nt: TGTGCCAGCAGCGCCGATAGCTCCCTCACCTACGAGCAGTACTTC
CDR3aa: CASSADSSLTYEQYF
d_gene: -
v_gene: TRBV9
abundance: -
j_gene: TRBJ2-7